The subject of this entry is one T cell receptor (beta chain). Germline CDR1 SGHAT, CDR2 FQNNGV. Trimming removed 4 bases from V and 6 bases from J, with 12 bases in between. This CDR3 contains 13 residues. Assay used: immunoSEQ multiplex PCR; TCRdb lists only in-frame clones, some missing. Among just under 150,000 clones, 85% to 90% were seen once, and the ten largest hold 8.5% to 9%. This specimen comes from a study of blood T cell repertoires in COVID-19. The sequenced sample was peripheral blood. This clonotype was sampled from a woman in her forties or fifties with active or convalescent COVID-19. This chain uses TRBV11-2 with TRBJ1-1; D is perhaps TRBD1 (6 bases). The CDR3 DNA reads TGTGCCAGCAGCTCTCCAGGGGCGGCTGAAGCTTTCTTT. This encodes CASSSPGAAEAFF.